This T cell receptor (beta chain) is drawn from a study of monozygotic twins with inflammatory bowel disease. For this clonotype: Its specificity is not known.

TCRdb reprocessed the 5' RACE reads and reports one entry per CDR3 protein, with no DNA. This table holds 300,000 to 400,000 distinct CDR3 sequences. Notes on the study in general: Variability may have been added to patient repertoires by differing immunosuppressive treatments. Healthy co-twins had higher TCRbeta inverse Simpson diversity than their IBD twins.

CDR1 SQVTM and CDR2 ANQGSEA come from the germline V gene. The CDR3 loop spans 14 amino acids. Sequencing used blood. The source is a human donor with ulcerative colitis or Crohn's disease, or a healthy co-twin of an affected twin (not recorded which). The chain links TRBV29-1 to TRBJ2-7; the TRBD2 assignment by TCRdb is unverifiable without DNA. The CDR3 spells CSVEAGWPTYEQYF.